The T cell receptor (beta chain) described here comes from a study of T cells after yellow fever vaccination. Study-wide findings and caveats: Researchers cautioned that FACS-sorted repertoires could harbor abundant clonotypes contaminating from the bulk population.

TCRdb re-called the 5' RACE reads through MiXCR, storing one row per CDR3 protein. The sample holds around 310,000 distinct CDR3 sequences; around 4.5% are singletons and the top ten take around 19%. Trimming shortened V by 3 bases and J by 4 bases, and 18 bases separated the two germline ends. Germline-derived CDR1 and CDR2 are GTSNPN and SVGIG (reference sequence). CDR3 length: 15 amino acids. There are many counts of this clonotype. As yet, its antigen is unknown. The sample was PBMCs, taken 15 days after the yellow fever booster vaccination. The clonotype was recovered from a man aged 18 to 29 who received the YFV17D yellow fever vaccine. The chain links TRBV30 to TRBJ1-1; D perhaps matches TRBD1 (5 bases). The CDR3 DNA reads as TGTGCCTGGAGGCGCTCCGGGACTGGGAGCACTGAAGCTTTCTTT. Its translation: CAWRRSGTGSTEAFF.